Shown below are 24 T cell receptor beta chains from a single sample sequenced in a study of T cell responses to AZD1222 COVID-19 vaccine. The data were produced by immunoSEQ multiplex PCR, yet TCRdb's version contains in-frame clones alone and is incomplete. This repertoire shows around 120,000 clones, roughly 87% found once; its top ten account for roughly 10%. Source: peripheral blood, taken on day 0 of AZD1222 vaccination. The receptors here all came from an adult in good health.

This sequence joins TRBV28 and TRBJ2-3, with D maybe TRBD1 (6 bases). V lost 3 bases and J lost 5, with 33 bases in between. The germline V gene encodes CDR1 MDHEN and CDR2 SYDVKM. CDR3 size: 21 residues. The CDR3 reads CASSFPRDTTAGTLAGDTQYF. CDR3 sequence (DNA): TGTGCCAGCAGTTTCCCCCGGGACACGACAGCAGGAACCCTTGCGGGAGATACGCAGTATTTT.

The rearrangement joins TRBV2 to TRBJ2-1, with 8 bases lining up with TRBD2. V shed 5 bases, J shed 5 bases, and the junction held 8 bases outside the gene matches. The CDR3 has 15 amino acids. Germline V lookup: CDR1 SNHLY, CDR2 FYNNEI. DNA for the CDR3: TGTGCCAGCAGTCTTCTTACCGGGGGGGACAATGAGCAGTTCTTC. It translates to CASSLLTGGDNEQFF.

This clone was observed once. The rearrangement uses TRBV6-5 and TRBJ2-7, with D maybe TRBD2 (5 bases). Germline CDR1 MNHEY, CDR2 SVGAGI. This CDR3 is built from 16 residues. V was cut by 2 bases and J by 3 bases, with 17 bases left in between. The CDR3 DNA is TGTGCCAGCAGTTACCGCAACATTTTGGAGGTCTACGAGCAGTACTTC. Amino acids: CASSYRNILEVYEQYF.

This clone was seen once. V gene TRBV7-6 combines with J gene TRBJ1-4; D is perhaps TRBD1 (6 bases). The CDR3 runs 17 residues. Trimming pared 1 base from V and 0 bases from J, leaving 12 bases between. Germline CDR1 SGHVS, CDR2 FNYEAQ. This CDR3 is CASSLVRGPPTNEKLFF. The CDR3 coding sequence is TGTGCCAGCAGCTTAGTACGGGGGCCACCAACTAATGAAAAACTGTTTTTT.

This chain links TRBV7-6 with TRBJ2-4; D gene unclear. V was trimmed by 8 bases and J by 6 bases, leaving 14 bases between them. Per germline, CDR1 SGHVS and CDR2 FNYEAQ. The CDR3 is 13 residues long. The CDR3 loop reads CASALAVGNIQYF. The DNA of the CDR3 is TGTGCCAGCGCGTTGGCAGTGGGAAACATTCAGTACTTC.

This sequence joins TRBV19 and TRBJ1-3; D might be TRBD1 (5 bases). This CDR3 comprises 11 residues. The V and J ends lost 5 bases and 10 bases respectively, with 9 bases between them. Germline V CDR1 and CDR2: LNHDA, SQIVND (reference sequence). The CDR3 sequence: CASSRQRTIYF. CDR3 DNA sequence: TGTGCCAGTAGTCGACAGCGGACCATATATTTT. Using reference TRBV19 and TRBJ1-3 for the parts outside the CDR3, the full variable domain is DGGITQSPKYLFRKEGQNVTLSCEQNLNHDAMYWYRQDPGQGLRLIYYSQIVNDFQKGDIAEGYSVSREKKESFPLTVTSAQKNPTAFYLCASSRQRTIYFGEGSWLTVV.

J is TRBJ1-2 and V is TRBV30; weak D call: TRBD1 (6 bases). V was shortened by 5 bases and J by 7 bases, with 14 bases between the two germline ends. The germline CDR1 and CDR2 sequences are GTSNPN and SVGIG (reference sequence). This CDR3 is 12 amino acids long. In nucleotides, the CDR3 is TGTGCCTGGGCTACAGGGCCGGGTGGCTACACCTTC. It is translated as CAWATGPGGYTF.

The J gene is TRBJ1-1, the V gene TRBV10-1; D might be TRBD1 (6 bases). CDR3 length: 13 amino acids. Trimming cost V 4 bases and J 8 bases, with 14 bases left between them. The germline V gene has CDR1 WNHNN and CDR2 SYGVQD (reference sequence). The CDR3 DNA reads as TGCGCCAGCAGTGTCCCGGGGGGCGCCGAAGCTTTCTTT. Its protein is CASSVPGGAEAFF.

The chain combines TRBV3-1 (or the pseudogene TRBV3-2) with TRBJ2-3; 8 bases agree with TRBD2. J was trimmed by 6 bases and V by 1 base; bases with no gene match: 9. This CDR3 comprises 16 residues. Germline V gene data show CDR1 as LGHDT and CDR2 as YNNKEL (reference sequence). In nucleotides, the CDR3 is TGTGCCAGCAGCCAAGGCCACAGCGGGGGCCGGGATACGCAGTATTTT. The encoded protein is CASSQGHSGGRDTQYF.

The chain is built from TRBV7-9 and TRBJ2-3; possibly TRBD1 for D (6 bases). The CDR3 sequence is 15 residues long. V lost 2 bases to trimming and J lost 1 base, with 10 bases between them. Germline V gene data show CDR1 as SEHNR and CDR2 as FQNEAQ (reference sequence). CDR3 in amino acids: CASSLQGTGTDTQYF. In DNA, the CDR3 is TGTGCCAGCAGCTTACAGGGGACGGGCACAGATACGCAGTATTTT. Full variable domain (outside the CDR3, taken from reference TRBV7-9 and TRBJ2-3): DTGVSQNPRHKITKRGQNVTFRCDPISEHNRLYWYRQTLGQGPEFLTYFQNEAQLEKSRLLSDRFSAERPKGSFSTLEIQRTEQGDSAMYLCASSLQGTGTDTQYFGPGTRLTVL.

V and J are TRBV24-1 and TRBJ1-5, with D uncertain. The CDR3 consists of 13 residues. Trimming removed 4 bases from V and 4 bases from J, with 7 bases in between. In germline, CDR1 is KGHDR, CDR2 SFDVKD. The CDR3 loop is CATSEGRNQPQHF. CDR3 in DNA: TGTGCCACCAGTGAGGGGAGGAATCAGCCCCAGCATTTT.

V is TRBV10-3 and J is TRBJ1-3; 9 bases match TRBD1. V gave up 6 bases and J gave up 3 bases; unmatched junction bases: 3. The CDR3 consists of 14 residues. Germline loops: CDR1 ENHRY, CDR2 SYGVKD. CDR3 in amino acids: CAISSTGGGNTIYF. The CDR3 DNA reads TGTGCCATCAGCTCGACAGGGGGTGGAAACACCATATATTTT.

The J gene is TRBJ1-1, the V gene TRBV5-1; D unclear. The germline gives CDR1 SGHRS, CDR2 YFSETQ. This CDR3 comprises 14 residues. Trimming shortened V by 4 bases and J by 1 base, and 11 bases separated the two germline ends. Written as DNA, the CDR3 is TGCGCCAGCAGCGGCGGACGGACGAACACTGAAGCTTTCTTT. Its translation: CASSGGRTNTEAFF.

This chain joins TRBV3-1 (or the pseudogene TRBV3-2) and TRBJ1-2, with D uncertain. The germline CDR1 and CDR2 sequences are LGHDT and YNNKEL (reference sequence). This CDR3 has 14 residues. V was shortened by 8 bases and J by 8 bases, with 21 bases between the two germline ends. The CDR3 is CASAAGMEVQGYTF. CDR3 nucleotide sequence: TGTGCCAGCGCAGCCGGGATGGAGGTTCAGGGCTACACCTTC.

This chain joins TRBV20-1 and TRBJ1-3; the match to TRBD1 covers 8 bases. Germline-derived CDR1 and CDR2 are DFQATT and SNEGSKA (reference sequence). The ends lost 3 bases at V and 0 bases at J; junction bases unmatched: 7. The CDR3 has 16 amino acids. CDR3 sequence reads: CSASYLGQVSGNTIYF. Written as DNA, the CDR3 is TGCAGTGCTAGTTACCTGGGACAGGTCTCTGGAAACACCATATATTTT.

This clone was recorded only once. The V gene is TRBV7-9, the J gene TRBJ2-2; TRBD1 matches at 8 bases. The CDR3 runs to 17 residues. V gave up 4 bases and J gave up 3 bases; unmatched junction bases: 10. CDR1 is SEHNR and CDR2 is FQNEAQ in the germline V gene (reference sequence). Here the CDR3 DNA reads TGTGCCAGCAGCTACGGACAGGGACAGATTTACACCGGGGAGCTGTTTTTT. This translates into CASSYGQGQIYTGELFF. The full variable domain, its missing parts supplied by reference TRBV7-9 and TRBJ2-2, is DTGVSQNPRHKITKRGQNVTFRCDPISEHNRLYWYRQTLGQGPEFLTYFQNEAQLEKSRLLSDRFSAERPKGSFSTLEIQRTEQGDSAMYLCASSYGQGQIYTGELFFGEGSRLTVL.

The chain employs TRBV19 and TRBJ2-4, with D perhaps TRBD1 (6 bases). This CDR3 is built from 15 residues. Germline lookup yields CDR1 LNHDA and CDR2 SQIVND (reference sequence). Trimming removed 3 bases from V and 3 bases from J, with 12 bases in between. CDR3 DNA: TGTGCCAGTAGTATTGAGGGGGATGGCAAAAACATTCAGTACTTC. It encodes CASSIEGDGKNIQYF.

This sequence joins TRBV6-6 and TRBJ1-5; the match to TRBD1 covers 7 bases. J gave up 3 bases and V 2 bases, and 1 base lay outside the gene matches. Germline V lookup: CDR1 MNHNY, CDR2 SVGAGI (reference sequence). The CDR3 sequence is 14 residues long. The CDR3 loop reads CASSYGTVNQPQHF. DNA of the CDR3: TGTGCCAGCAGTTACGGGACAGTCAATCAGCCCCAGCATTTT.

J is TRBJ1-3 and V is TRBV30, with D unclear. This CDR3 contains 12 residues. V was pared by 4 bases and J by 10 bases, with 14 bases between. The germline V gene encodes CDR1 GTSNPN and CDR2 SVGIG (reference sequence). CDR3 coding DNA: TGTGCCTGGATTCCTGAGGAAGGGACCATATATTTT. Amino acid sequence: CAWIPEEGTIYF. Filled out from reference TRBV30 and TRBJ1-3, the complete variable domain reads SQTIHQWPATLVQPVGSPLSLECTVEGTSNPNLYWYRQAAGRGLQLLFYSVGIGQISSEVPQNLSASRPQDRQFILSSKKLLLSDSGFYLCAWIPEEGTIYFGEGSWLTVV.

The DNA for the CDR3 is TGTGCCAGCAGCCAGCGTGGGACCGGGGAGCTGTTTTTT. This translates into CASSQRGTGELFF. The chain recombines TRBV7-3 with TRBJ2-2; no definite D call. Germline V gene sequence: CDR1 SGHTA, CDR2 FQGTGA. V lost 5 bases and J lost 5, with 9 bases in between. CDR3 size: 13 residues.

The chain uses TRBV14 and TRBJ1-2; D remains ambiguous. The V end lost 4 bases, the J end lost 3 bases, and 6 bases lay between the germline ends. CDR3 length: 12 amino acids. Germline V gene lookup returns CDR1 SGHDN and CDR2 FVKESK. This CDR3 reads CASSRNHYGYTF. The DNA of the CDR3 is TGTGCCAGCAGCCGGAATCACTATGGCTACACCTTC.

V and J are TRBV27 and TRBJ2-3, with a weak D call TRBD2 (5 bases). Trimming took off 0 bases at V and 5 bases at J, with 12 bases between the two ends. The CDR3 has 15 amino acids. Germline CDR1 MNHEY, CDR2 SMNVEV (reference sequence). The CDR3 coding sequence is TGTGCCAGCAGTTTATCGAGGACTTGGCTAGATACGCAGTATTTT. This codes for CASSLSRTWLDTQYF.

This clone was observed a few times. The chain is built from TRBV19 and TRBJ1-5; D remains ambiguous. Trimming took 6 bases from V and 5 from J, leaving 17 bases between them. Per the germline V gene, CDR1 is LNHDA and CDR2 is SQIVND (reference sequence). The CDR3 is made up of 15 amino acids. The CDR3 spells CASRHTRFGHQPQHF. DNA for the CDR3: TGTGCCAGTAGACACACAAGGTTTGGGCATCAGCCCCAGCATTTT.

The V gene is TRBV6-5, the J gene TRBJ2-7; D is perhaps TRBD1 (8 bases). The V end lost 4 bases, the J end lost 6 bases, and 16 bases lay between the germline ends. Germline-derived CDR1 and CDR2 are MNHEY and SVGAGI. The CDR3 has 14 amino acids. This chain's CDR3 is CASSFYRGGGEQYF. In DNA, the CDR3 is TGTGCCAGCAGTTTCTACAGGGGGGGAGGCGAGCAGTACTTC.